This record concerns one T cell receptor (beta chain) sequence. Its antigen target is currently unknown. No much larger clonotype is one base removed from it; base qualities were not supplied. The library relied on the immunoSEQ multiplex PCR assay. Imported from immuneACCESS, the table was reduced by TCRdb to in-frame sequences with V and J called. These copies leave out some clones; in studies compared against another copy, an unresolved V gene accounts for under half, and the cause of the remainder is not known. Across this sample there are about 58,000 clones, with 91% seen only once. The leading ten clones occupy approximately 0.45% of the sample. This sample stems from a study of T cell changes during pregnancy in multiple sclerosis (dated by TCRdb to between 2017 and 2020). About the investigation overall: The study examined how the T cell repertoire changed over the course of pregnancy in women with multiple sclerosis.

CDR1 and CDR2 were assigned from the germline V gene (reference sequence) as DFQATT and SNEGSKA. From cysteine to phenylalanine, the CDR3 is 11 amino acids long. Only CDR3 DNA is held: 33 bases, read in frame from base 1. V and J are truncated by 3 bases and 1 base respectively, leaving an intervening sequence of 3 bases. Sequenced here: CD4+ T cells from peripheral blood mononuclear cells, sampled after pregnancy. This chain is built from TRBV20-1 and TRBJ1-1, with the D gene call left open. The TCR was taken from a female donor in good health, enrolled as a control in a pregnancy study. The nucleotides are TGCAGTGCTAGCGGGAACACTGAAGCTTTCTTT. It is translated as CSASGNTEAFF.